The source of this T cell receptor (beta chain) is a study of Graves' ophthalmopathy and Graves' hyperthyroidism. Study-level information: Ophthalmopathy absent within 18 months of follow-up marked hyperthyroidism as stable.

Hyperthyroidism patients, all newly diagnosed, had under 2 months' duration and ages of 18 to 65. Reliance was placed on clinical symptoms, serum thyroxine, TRAb, thyroid ultrasound and orbital computed tomography for diagnosis. The CDR3 loop spans 16 amino acids. Germline assignment: CDR1 SGHAT and CDR2 FQNNGV. Trimming pared 7 bases from V and 10 bases from J, leaving 25 bases between. RNA transcripts provided the template for amplifying TCR beta CDR3 regions. After a first-round RT-PCR with HTBI primers, a second-round multiplex PCR was run. TCRdb processed the multiplex PCR reads anew with MiXCR; each CDR3 protein has one entry. The sample carries about 1.2 million distinct CDR3 sequences, around a third recorded once. This clonotype was detected a few times. What it binds is not known. Whole-study findings and limits: Blood also harbored most expanded thyroid clonotypes above 0.001 frequency.

Sequenced input: peripheral blood or thyroid tissue (not recorded which). This chain links TRBV11-2 with TRBJ1-4; TRBD1 is a possible D gene (5 bases). This sequence was found in an adult man with Graves' hyperthyroidism. CDR3 protein: CASTKGREGFQGKLFF. The CDR3 DNA is TGTGCCAGCACCAAGGGGAGGGAGGGATTTCAAGGAAAACTGTTTTTT. The full variable domain, in which reference TRBV11-2 and TRBJ1-4 provide the parts outside the CDR3, is EAGVAQSPRYKIIEKRQSVAFWCNPISGHATLYWYQQILGQGPKLLIQFQNNGVVDDSQLPKDRFSAERLKGVDSTLKIQPAKLEDSAVYLCASTKGREGFQGKLFFGSGTQLSVL.